Listed below are T cell receptor beta chains from one sample, sequenced in a study of tumor and adjacent non-tumor tissue in lung cancer. TCRdb itself ran the multiplex PCR reads through MiXCR, one entry per CDR3 protein. The sample records 90,000 or so distinct CDR3 sequences, around three fifths being singletons. Sequencing input: lung tumor tissue. Source of these receptors: an older man with non-small cell lung cancer. The conserved cysteine and the conserved F or W are not part of the CDR3 here.

>TRBV11-2
DSSRRLGQGTSYEQY
>TRBV7-9
ASSRTGGLNYEQY
>TRBV11-3
ASSLGGVTGELF
>TRBV28
GSSLIRDGVSYEQY
>TRBV11-2
ASSLATCSYEQY
>TRBV11-2
ASSWDRSTGELF
>TRBV29-1
SVGLGGTQY
>TRBV11-2
GSSLDLVGGSGRY
>TRBV29-1
SAGGRGPSYEEY
>TRBV10-2
TSSEIPRNQPQH
>TRBV6-6
ASSYREGYHEQY
>TRBV10-2
ASSATTGGEQF
>TRBV7-9
TSSLAGRGVYGYT
>TRBV6-1
ASSEAPRYGELF